A selection of T cell receptor beta chains follows, all from one sample in a study of cytomegalovirus exposure and HLA in healthy donors. Some clones are missing from TCRdb's copy, which holds only in-frame ones; the method was immunoSEQ multiplex PCR. The table has fewer than 45,000 clones, roughly four fifths seen once. What was sequenced was PBMCs. These receptors all stem from a woman younger than 45 in good health and CMV-seropositive. Both conserved end residues are part of each CDR3.

V gene	CDR3 length	CDR3 protein
TRBV7-5	17	CVRSPAGTGLSTDTQYF
TRBV7-2	17	CASSYSGRTSPYNEQFF
TRBV2	18	CALSVGLDDARGQETQYF
TRBV19	14	CASSKGGTGGLQYF
TRBV19	15	CASSIAGQGNSPLHF
TRBV2	16	CASSTGLAGINNEQFF
TRBV29-1	16	CSVVILAGGPRETQYF
TRBV28	15	CASSSWGGLLNGYTF
TRBV30	12	CAWDSTYTEAFF
TRBV5-8	14	CAGLTIAPYNEQFF
TRBV19	13	CASRLGRDQPQHF
TRBV25-1	17	CASRGEFRGPLNYGYTF
TRBV7-8	15	CASSRLRGEDQPQHF
TRBV4-1	16	CASSFSSGRIRNEQFF
TRBV12-5	15	CASGSPGQGYNEQFF
TRBV19	13	CASSMGEVDTQYF
TRBV10-3	16	CAISRVTGQPTDTQYF
TRBV6-6	16	CACSYSIQGGRETQYF
TRBV11-2	13	CASSLSTTPPEYF
TRBV11-2	14	CASSHDRVQETQYF
TRBV19	14	CASSMLSEDYGYTF
TRBV28	12	CASSLYNSPLHF
TRBV4-1	15	CASSQVGGGNTEAFF
TRBV30	13	CACRGQSTDTQYF
TRBV19	15	CSSSIGGTGGIEQFF
TRBV4-1	14	CASSRQGAVDIQYF
TRBV27	14	CASSRRVGDTEAFF
TRBV7-9	14	CASSIRTGNNEQFF
TRBV4-1	14	CASSRSGMNTEAFF
TRBV4-1	15	CASSQVSGAYNEQFF
TRBV11-2	18	CASSLVRGQAFSYNEQFF
TRBV4-1	14	CASSQGRGQETQYF
TRBV21-1	16	CASSKEGTGAPAEAFF
TRBV2	14	CASTGSPYNSPLPF
TRBV19	14	CASSIRDRDPEAFF
TRBV4-1	14	CASSQPHSSYEQYF
TRBV19	12	CASTETGNTIYF
TRBV7-9	19	CASSLIGTGGPEANEKLFF
TRBV6-1	14	CASSVGTGLSEQFF
TRBV5-1	17	CASSFGTQNSGANVLTF
TRBV5-1	15	CASSFLTSGSSEQFF
TRBV6-5	10	CASQQGTIYF
TRBV18	14	CASSPGQGGDTQYF